The sequence of this TCR beta chain was determined in a study of a mutant IDH1 vaccine in newly diagnosed glioma. Study as a whole: Patients got their first vaccination 4-6 weeks after radiotherapy alone, or with temozolomide cycles.

Findings and caveats of the study: Most patients, 93.3%, showed vaccine-induced immune responses. Shifts in the top peripheral T cell clonotypes seemed unrelated to pseudoprogression.

A remark on this clone: Its antigen remains unidentified.

Method: immunoSEQ multiplex PCR; TCRdb's copy keeps in-frame clones and lacks some. The sample holds 73,000 or so clones, 84% seen once. Trimming cost V 0 bases and J 0 bases; bases outside gene matches: 1. Germline values: CDR1 SGDLS, CDR2 YYNGEE. The CDR3 loop spans 15 amino acids. Time point denoted: week 35, safety follow-up. Vaccine doses each comprised 300 ug of mutant IDH1 20-mer peptide, with topical imiquimod. There were eight vaccinations for patients, given in weeks 1, 3, 5, 7, 11, 15, 19 and 23. Specimen: PBMCs, collected from a glioma patient whose treatment included an IDH1 peptide vaccine. The sequence was obtained from a man aged 18-30 years with glioma. The chain links TRBV9 to TRBJ2-3; 7 positions match TRBD2. In nucleotides, the CDR3 is TGTGCCAGCAGCGTAGGGGGGGGAAGCACAGATACGCAGTATTTT. Its protein is CASSVGGGSTDTQYF.